One and the same sample provided the 5 T cell receptor beta chains below, sequenced in a study of T cell clones after liver transplantation. Clones were read by immunoSEQ multiplex PCR, and TCRdb kept only the in-frame ones, dropping some. This repertoire shows 45,000 to 55,000 clones, around 84% found once; its top ten account for about 8.9%. The sample consisted of CD4+ T cells from blood, taken before liver transplant. All receptors come from a human donor who received a liver transplant.

The genes are TRBV2 and TRBJ1-1; TRBD1 matches 7 bases. Trimming removed 10 bases from V and 6 bases from J; junction bases left unmatched: 14. CDR3 length equals 14 residues. Per germline, CDR1 SNHLY and CDR2 FYNNEI. In DNA, the CDR3 is TGTGCCAACAAATTGGGACAGCTGCCTTCTGAAGCTTTCTTT. It translates to CANKLGQLPSEAFF.

The V call is TRBV21-1, the J call TRBJ1-2. TRBV21-1 is a listed pseudogene. There are 13 residues in the CDR3. This chain's CDR3 is CASSTGSLYGYTF. CDR3 DNA sequence: TGTGCCAGCAGCACGGGGAGTCTCTATGGCTACACCTTC.

This chain connects TRBV28 to TRBJ2-1; D might be TRBD1 (5 bases). CDR1 is MDHEN, CDR2 SYDVKM, per germline. Deletions cut 4 bases from V and 2 bases from J, with 15 bases between. CDR3 length: 16 residues. The CDR3 here is CASSSNWGRTYNEQFF. The CDR3 DNA is TGTGCCAGCAGTTCTAATTGGGGCCGGACCTACAATGAGCAGTTCTTC. The full variable domain, rest sourced from reference TRBV28 and TRBJ2-1, is DVKVTQSSRYLVKRTGEKVFLECVQDMDHENMFWYRQDPGLGLRLIYFSYDVKMKEKGDIPEGYSVSREKKERFSLILESASTNQTSMYLCASSSNWGRTYNEQFFGPGTRLTVL.

This clone was observed a handful of times. The V gene is TRBV6-5, the J gene TRBJ2-4; D unresolved. Germline lookup yields CDR1 MNHEY and CDR2 SVGAGI. V was clipped by 2 bases and J by 6 bases, with 5 bases between them. The CDR3 consists of 12 residues. The CDR3 DNA reads TGTGCCAGCAGTTACGGTGGAAACATTCAGTACTTC. It encodes CASSYGGNIQYF.

This clone was detected once. The CDR3 protein is CASSSGRDTGELFF. The CDR3 nucleotides are TGTGCCAGTAGTAGCGGGAGGGACACCGGGGAGCTGTTTTTT. The rearrangement uses TRBV19 and TRBJ2-2; TRBD2 matches at 9 bases. The trim removed 4 bases at V and 3 bases at J, leaving 0 bases unmatched. The CDR3 has 14 residues. CDR1 and CDR2 (germline): LNHDA, SQIVND (reference sequence).